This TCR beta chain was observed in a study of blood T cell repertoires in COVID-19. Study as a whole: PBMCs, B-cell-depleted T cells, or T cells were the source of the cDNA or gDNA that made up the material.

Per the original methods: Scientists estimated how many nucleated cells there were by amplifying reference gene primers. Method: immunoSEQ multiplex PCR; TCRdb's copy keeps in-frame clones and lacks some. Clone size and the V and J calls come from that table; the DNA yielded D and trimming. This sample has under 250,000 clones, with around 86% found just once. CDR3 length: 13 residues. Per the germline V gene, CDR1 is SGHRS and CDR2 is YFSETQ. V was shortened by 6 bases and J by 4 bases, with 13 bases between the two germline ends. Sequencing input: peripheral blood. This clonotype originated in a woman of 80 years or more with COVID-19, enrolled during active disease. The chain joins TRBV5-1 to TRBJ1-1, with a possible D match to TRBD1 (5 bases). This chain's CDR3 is CASTRGGGTEAFF. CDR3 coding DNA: TGCGCCAGCACCCGGGGGGGAGGCACTGAAGCTTTCTTT.